The table lists the clone carrying this T cell receptor (beta chain) with many counts. Its matching antigen is unknown. This sample is drawn from a study of response to subunit inactivated influenza vaccine. Study results and limitations: Authors suggested each seasonal flu vaccination may recruit only limited numbers of new T cells.

Losses at the gene ends were 6 bases for V and 5 bases for J; bases not matched to a gene: 9. Germline V gene sequence: CDR1 SEHNR, CDR2 FQNEAQ (reference sequence). This CDR3 has 15 amino acids. One entry per CDR3 protein results from TCRdb running MiXCR on the RT-PCR reads. The sample contains about 520,000 distinct CDR3 sequences, about 7.2% of which appear only once. This TCR came from a man between 50 and 70 years old who received an inactivated influenza vaccine. The sequenced sample was PBMCs from blood, obtained approximately 25 months after vaccination. The J gene is TRBJ2-5, the V gene TRBV7-9; the match to TRBD1 covers 10 bases. CDR3 DNA: TGTGCCAGCAGAAAAAGACAGGGGGCGCGGGAGACCCAGTACTTC. Residues: CASRKRQGARETQYF.